This T cell receptor (beta chain) was identified during a study of blood T cell repertoires in COVID-19. Sequencing was performed with immunoSEQ multiplex PCR; in TCRdb, only in-frame clones are kept and a portion is missing. Among about 200,000 clones listed, roughly 83% were seen once. Trimming removed 4 bases from V and 7 bases from J; junction bases left unmatched: 9. Looked up from germline, CDR1 is PRHDT and CDR2 is FYEKMQ (reference sequence). The CDR3 consists of 14 residues. The sequenced sample consisted of peripheral blood. This clonotype was sampled from a man between 40 and 49 years old with acute or convalescent COVID-19. V usage is TRBV13 and J usage is TRBJ2-7; 8 bases align to TRBD2. In DNA, the CDR3 is TGTGCCAGCAGCTCCGGAGCGGGAGTGGGGGAGCAGTACTTC. Translated: CASSSGAGVGEQYF.